This T cell receptor beta chain was found in a study of PD-1 blockade in classical Hodgkin lymphoma. Study background: Intravenous nivolumab at 3 mg/kg was given to patients every 2 weeks.

Method: immunoSEQ multiplex PCR; TCRdb's copy keeps in-frame clones and lacks some. The sample shows around 40,000 clones, just under 80% of them seen only once. Patients all relapsed after autologous stem cell transplantation, and there was variation in brentuximab vedotin exposure. This material consisted of peripheral blood mononuclear cells (PBMCs), taken at baseline. This clonotype was obtained from a human donor with classical Hodgkin lymphoma.

The CDR3 sequence is CASSPNTLTNQPQHF. CDR3 bases: TGTGCCAGCAGCCCTAACACCTTAACCAATCAGCCCCAGCATTTT. The chain is built from TRBV5-5 and TRBJ1-5; D is undetermined. Germline CDR1 is SGHKS and CDR2 is YYEKEE (reference sequence). The V gene lost 4 bases and the J gene lost 3 bases, with 14 bases spanning the gap. This CDR3 comprises 15 residues.